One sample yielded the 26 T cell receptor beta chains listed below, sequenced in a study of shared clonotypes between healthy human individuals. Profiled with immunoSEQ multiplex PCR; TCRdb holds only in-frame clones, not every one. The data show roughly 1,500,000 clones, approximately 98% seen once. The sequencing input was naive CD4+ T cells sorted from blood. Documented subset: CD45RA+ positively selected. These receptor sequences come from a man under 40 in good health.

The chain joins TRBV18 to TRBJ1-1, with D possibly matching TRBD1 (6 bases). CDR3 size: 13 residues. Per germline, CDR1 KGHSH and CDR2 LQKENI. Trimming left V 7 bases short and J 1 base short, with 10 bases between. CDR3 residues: CASFGQRNTEAFF. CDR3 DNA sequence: TGTGCCAGCTTTGGACAGCGGAACACTGAAGCTTTCTTT.

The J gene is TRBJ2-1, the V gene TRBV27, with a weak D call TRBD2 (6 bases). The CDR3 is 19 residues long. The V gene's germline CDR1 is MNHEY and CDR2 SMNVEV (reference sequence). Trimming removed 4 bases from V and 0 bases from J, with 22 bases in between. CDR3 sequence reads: CASSSPHWRGGSSYNEQFF. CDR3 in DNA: TGTGCCAGCAGTTCACCCCACTGGCGGGGCGGTAGCTCCTACAATGAGCAGTTCTTC.

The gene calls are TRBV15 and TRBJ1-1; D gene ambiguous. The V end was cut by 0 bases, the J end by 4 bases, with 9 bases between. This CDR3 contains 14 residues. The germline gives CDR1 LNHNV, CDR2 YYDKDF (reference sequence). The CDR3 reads CATSREGARTEAFF. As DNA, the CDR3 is TGTGCCACCAGCAGAGAGGGAGCGCGCACTGAAGCTTTCTTT.

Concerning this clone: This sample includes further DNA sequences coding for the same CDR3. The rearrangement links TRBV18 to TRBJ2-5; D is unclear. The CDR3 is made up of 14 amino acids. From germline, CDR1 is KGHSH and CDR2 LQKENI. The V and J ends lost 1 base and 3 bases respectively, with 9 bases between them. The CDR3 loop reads CASSPLGLKETQYF. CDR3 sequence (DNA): TGTGCCAGCTCACCACTCGGGCTCAAAGAGACCCAGTACTTC.

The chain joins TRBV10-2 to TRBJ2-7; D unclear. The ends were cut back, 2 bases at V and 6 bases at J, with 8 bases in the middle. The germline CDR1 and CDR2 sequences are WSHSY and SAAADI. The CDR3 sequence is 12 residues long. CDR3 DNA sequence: TGCGCCAGCAGTGAGAAGTACGGCGAGCAGTACTTC. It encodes CASSEKYGEQYF.

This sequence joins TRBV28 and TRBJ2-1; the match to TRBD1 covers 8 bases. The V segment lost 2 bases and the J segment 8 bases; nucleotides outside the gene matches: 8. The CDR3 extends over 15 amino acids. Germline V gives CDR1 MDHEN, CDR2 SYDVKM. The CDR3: CASSLRTGIFDEQFF. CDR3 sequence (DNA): TGTGCCAGCAGTTTACGGACAGGGATCTTTGATGAGCAGTTCTTC.

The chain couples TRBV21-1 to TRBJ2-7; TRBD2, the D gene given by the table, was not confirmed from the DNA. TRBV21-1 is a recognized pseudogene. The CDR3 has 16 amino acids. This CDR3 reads CASSKANPLAVGEQYF. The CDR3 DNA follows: TGTGCCAGCAGCAAGGCTAATCCACTAGCGGTCGGAGAGCAGTACTTC.

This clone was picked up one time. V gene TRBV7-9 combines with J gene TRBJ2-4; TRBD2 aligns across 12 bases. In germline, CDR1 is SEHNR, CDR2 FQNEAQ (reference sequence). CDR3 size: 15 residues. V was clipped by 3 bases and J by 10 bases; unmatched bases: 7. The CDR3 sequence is CASSFWRGTSGIQYF. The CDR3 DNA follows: TGTGCCAGCAGCTTTTGGAGGGGGACTAGCGGGATTCAGTACTTC.

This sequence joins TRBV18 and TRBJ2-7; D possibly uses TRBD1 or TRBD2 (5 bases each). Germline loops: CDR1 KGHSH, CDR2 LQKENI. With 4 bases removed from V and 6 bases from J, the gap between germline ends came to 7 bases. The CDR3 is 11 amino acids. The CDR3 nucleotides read TGTGCCAGCTCACTTGGGGGCGAGCAGTACTTC. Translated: CASSLGGEQYF.

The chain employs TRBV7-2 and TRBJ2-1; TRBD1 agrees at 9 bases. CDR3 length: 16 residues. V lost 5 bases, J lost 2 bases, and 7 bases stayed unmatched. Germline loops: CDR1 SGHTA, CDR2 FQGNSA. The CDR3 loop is CASSLSGTGTYNEQFF. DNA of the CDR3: TGTGCCAGCAGCCTGTCCGGGACAGGGACCTACAATGAGCAGTTCTTC.

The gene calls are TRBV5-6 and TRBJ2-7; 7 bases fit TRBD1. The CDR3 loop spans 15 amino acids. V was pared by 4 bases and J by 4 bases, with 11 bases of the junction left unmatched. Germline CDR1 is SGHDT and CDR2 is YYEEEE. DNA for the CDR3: TGTGCCAGCAGCACCACCGGGACAGATTTATACGAGCAGTACTTC. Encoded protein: CASSTTGTDLYEQYF.

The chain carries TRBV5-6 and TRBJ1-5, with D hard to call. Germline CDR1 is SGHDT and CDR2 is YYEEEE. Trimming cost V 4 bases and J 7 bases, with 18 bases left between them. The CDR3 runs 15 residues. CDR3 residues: CASSPRPTAGQPQHF. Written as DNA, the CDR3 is TGTGCCAGCAGCCCCAGACCGACGGCGGGACAGCCCCAGCATTTT. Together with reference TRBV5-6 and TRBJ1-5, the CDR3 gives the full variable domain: DAGVTQSPTHLIKTRGQQVTLRCSPKSGHDTVSWYQQALGQGPQFIFQYYEEEERQRGNFPDRFSGHQFPNYSSELNVNALLLGDSALYLCASSPRPTAGQPQHFGDGTRLSIL.

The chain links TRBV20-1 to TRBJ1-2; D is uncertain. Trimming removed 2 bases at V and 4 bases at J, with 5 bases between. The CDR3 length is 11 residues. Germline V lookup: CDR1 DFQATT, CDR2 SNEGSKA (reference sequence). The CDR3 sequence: CSARPGYGYTF. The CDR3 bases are TGCAGTGCTAGACCCGGCTATGGCTACACCTTC.

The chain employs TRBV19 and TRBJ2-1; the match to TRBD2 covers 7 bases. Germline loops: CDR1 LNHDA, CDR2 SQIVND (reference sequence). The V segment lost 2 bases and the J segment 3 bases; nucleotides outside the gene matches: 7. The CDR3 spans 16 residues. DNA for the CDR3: TGTGCCAGTAGTATATCTGCGGGAGATAACTACAATGAGCAGTTCTTC. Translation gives CASSISAGDNYNEQFF.

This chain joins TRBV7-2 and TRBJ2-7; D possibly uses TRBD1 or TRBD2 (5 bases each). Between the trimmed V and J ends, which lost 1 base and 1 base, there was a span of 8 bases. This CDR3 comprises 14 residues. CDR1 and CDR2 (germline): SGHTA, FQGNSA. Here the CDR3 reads CASSLGWGSYEQYF. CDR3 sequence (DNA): TGTGCCAGCAGCTTAGGATGGGGGTCCTACGAGCAGTACTTC.

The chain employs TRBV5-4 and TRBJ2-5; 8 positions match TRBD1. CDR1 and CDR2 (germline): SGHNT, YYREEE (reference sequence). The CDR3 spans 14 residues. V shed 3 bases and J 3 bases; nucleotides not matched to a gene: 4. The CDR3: CASSSLDREETQYF. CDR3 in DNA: TGTGCCAGCAGCTCCCTGGACAGGGAAGAGACCCAGTACTTC.

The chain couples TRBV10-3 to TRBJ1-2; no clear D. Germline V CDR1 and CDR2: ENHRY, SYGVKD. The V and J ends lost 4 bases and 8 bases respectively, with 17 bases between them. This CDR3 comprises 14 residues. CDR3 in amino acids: CAISASREVGGYTF. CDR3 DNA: TGTGCCATCAGTGCCTCCCGGGAGGTCGGGGGCTACACCTTC.

The CDR3 coding sequence is TGTGCCAGCAAGACGACTATAGATTCCGGGGAGCTGTTTTTT. It yields the protein CASKTTIDSGELFF. The chain carries TRBV6-6 and TRBJ2-2; possible D gene TRBD2, 5 bases. CDR1 MNHNY and CDR2 SVGAGI come from the germline V gene (reference sequence). V gave up 7 bases and J gave up 6 bases, with 15 bases separating them. This CDR3 is built from 14 residues.

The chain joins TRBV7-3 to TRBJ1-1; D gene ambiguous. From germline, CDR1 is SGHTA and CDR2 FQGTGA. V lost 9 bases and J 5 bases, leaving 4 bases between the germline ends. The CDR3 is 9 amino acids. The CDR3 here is CASWTEAFF. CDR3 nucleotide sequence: TGTGCCAGTTGGACTGAAGCTTTCTTT.

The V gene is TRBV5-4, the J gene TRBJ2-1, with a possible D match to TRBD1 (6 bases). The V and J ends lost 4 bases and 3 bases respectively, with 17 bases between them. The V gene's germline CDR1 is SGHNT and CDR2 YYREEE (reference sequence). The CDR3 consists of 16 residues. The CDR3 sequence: CASSPNPGTHYNEQFF. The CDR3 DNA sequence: TGTGCCAGCAGCCCAAACCCGGGGACACACTACAATGAGCAGTTCTTC. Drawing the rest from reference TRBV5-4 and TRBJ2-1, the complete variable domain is ETGVTQSPTHLIKTRGQQVTLRCSSQSGHNTVSWYQQALGQGPQFIFQYYREEENGRGNFPPRFSGLQFPNYSSELNVNALELDDSALYLCASSPNPGTHYNEQFFGPGTRLTVL.

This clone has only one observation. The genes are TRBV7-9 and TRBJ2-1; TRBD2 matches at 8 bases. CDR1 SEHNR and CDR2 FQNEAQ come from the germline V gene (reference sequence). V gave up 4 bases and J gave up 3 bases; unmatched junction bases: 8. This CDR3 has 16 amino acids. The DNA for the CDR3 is TGTGCCAGCAGCTCACAAACTAGCGGATACTACAATGAGCAGTTCTTC. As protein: CASSSQTSGYYNEQFF.

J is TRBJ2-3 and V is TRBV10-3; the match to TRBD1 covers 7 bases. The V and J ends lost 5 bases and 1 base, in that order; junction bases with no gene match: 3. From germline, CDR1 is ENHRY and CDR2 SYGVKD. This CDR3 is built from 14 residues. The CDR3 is CAISQQGRTDTQYF. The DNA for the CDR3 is TGTGCCATCAGTCAACAGGGGCGCACAGATACGCAGTATTTT.

The CDR3: CASSQGLAGGTDTQYF. In nucleotides, the CDR3 is TGTGCCAGCAGCCAGGGACTAGCGGGAGGGACTGATACGCAGTATTTT. The V gene is TRBV7-6, the J gene TRBJ2-3, with 16 bases matching TRBD2. Germline trimming cut 5 bases from V and 6 bases from J; bases unmatched to any gene: 5. This CDR3 region has 16 residues. In germline, CDR1 is SGHVS, CDR2 FNYEAQ.

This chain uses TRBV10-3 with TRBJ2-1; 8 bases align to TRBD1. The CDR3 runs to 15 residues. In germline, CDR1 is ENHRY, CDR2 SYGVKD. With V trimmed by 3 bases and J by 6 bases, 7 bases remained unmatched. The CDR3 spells CAISDPGQGPNEQFF. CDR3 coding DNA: TGTGCCATCAGTGACCCCGGACAGGGCCCCAATGAGCAGTTCTTC.

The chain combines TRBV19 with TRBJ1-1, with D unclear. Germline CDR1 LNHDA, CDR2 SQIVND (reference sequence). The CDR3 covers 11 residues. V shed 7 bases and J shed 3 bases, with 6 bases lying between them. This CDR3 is CASTLHTEAFF. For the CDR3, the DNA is TGTGCCAGTACCTTACACACTGAAGCTTTCTTT.

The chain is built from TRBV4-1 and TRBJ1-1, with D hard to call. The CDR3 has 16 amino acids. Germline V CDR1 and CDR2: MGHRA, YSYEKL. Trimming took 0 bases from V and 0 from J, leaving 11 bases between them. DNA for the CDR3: TGCGCCAGCAGCCAAGATCGGGCAGCCTTGAACACTGAAGCTTTCTTT. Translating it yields CASSQDRAALNTEAFF.